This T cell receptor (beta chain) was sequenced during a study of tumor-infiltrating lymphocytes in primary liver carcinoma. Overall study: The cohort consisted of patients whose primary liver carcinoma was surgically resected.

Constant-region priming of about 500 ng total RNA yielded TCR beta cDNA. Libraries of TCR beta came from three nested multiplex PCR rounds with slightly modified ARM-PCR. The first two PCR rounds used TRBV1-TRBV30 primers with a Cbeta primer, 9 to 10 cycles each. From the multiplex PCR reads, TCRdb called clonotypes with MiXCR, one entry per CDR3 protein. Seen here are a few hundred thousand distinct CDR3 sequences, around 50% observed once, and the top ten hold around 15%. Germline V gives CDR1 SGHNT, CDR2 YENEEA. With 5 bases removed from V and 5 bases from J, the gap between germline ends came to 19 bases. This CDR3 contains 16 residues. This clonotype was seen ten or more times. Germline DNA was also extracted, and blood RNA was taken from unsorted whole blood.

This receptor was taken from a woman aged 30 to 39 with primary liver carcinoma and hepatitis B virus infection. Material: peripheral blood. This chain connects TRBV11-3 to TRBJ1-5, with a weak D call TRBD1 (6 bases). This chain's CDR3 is CASSLFQGTWDQPQHF. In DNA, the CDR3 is TGTGCCAGCAGCCTATTCCAGGGGACTTGGGATCAGCCCCAGCATTTT.